This T cell receptor beta chain was sequenced during a study of blood T cell repertoires in COVID-19. For the study at large: Spain, Italy and the United States supplied samples that represented acute and convalescent COVID-19. PBMCs, B-cell-depleted T cells, or T cells were the source of the cDNA or gDNA that made up the material.

Original processing methods: For nucleated cells, counts were estimated from reference gene primer amplification. The protocol was immunoSEQ multiplex PCR, while the TCRdb copy is restricted to in-frame clones and leaves out a portion. V and J calls and clone size are given by that table; D and trimming were obtained from the DNA. The data hold some 170,000 clones, with about 87% observed a single time. This CDR3 comprises 15 residues. Germline V CDR1 and CDR2: LGHNA, YNFKEQ. With V trimmed by 4 bases and J by 2 bases, 5 bases remained unmatched. Sequencing input: peripheral blood. The TCR originated in a woman in her fifties or sixties with acute or convalescent COVID-19. The gene calls are TRBV4-2 and TRBJ1-5; 7 positions agree with TRBD1. The CDR3 coding sequence is TGTGCCAGCAGCCTTCTTGACAGGGGCAATCAGCCCCAGCATTTT. Protein: CASSLLDRGNQPQHF.